This T cell receptor beta chain is drawn from a study of T cell responses to AZD1222 COVID-19 vaccine (dated by TCRdb to the early 2020s). About the investigation overall: AZD1222 recipients with second doses at about 4 weeks or about 12 weeks were pooled, because spike-specific TCR depth and breadth did not differ between schedules. TCR sequencing was performed for roughly 240 trial participants, of whom about 200 were given two doses of AZD1222 and around 26 were given two doses of MenACWY control vaccine. Trial participants were enrolled by age into subgroups of 18-55, 56-69 and 70-plus years, and around 150, 29 and 61 TCR-sequenced participants, respectively, were included in these subgroups. Study-wide conclusions, independent of this receptor: The 56-69-year group was small, and its depth increase did not reach significance, likely because of low power. Because no day 14 peak-response samples were available, repertoires were characterized only after the peak T cell response. Participants were mostly white British and included more females than males, and it was suggested by the authors that clonal diversity may have been underestimated. A significant rise in spike-specific TCR breadth and depth was observed after two AZD1222 doses relative to day 0 and relative to MenACWY recipients. Conclusions about previously exposed vaccinees were limited because only six AZD1222 recipients were SARS-CoV-2 seropositive at baseline. Epitopes outside the regions mutated in the B.1.351 and B.1.1.7 variants were reportedly recognized by nearly half of the unique spike-specific TCRs. The vaccine-associated CD4 TCRs covered the entire spike protein, and the dominant responses fell in regions 160-218 and 743-854.

The CDR3 regions of human TCRbeta chains were analyzed by immunosequencing. The published analysis was carried out like this. TCRs in the repertoires were compared against a reference library of SARS-CoV-2-specific TCRs that had been generated with the MIRA antigen-specificity platform. Breadth was defined as the fraction of unique TCRs that were SARS-CoV-2-associated. Depth was defined as the fraction of total T cells that were SARS-CoV-2-associated. Using the MIRA data, each spike-specific TCR was mapped to the spike region that the TCR reacts to and placed in a CD4 or CD8 class. Log10-transformed breadth and depth values were compared by one-way ANOVA with Sidak's multiple comparisons tests. In its TCRdb copy, this immuneACCESS table keeps in-frame sequences only and misses some clones. Where compared with another copy, unresolved V genes explain less than half of these, and the others have no known cause. That table furnishes V, J and clone size, whereas the DNA furnished D and trimming. The sample has some 150,000 clones on record, approximately 94% of them singletons. Of the sample, roughly 9% is held by the ten largest clones.

Interpreted using the paper, the time point label stands for: baseline before first vaccination. Samples from vaccinated people were obtained from the UK trials COV001 and COV002, which included a single-blind randomized controlled phase 2/3 trial of AZD1222 (ChAdOx1 nCoV-19) in healthy adults. For TCRbeta chain sequencing, PBMC samples from trial participants were taken at day 0 and at day 28 after the second dose. With regard to this clone: This receptor's antigen is unknown. It has no much larger one-base neighbor in the sample; base qualities were not kept.

The CDR3 starts with the cysteine, ends with the phenylalanine, and has 15 residues. CDR3 DNA only is kept here, 45 bases in frame from base 1. Relative to germline, V is missing 2 bases and J is missing 6 bases, with 9 bases of the junction outside any gene match. From the germline V gene (reference sequence), CDR1 is GTSNPN and CDR2 is SVGIG. The source material was peripheral blood, sampled on day 0 of AZD1222 vaccination. The chain links TRBV30 with TRBJ1-1; 10 of the junction bases match TRBD1. The receptor comes from an adult in good health. The CDR3 protein sequence reads: CAWSSRDRGLSEAFF. The nucleotides are TGTGCCTGGAGTTCCAGGGACAGGGGATTGTCTGAAGCTTTCTTT.